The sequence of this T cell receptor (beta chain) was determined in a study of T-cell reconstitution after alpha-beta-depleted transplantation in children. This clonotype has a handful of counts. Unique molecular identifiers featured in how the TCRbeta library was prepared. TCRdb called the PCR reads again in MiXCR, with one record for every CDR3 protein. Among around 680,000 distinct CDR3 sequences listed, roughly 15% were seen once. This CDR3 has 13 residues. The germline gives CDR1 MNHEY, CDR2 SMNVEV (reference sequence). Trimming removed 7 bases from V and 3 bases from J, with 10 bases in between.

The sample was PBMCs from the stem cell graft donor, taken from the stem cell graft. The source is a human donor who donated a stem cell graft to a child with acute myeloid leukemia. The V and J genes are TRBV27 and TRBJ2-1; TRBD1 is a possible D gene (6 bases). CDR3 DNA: TGTGCCAGCACAGGGGCGGACTACAATGAGCAGTTCTTC. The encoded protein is CASTGADYNEQFF.